This T cell receptor (beta chain) comes out of a study of radiotherapy plus CTLA-4 blockade in lung cancer. The wider study: For 18% of patients, objective responses occurred, and about 30% had disease control.

Germline loops: CDR1 MGHDK, CDR2 SYGVNS. This CDR3 comprises 15 residues. J gave up 9 bases and V 4 bases, and 6 bases lay outside the gene matches. Method: immunoSEQ multiplex PCR; TCRdb's copy keeps in-frame clones and lacks some. The data hold roughly 80,000 clones, with 60% to 85% observed a single time. Focal radiation with ipilimumab CTLA-4 blockade was given to patients with chemo-refractory metastatic non-small-cell lung cancer. Sequences were derived from peripheral blood, sampled from a patient treated with radiotherapy plus ipilimumab. The TCR originated in a human donor with non-small cell lung cancer who had a partial response to radiotherapy plus ipilimumab. Some clones in this sample may be carry-over from other donors' samples. The rearrangement links TRBV25-1 to TRBJ2-5; 15 nucleotides line up with TRBD2. In nucleotides, the CDR3 is TGTGCCAGCAGTGTAGGACTAGCGGGAGGGCCTGCCCAGTACTTC. Its translation is CASSVGLAGGPAQYF.